This T cell receptor beta chain was observed in a study of T-cell memory formation after mild COVID-19. TCRdb reanalysed the 5' RACE reads using MiXCR and keeps one entry per CDR3 protein. The table has approximately 110,000 distinct CDR3 sequences, about a fifth seen once; the top ten hold about 38%. Findings and caveats of the study: Nothing confirmed that second-wave clones peaking on day 37 were specific for SARS-CoV-2.

This clonotype was seen a few times. Its antigen remains unidentified. The CDR3 totals 13 residues. The V end lost 0 bases, the J end lost 1 base, and 2 bases lay between the germline ends. The germline gives CDR1 SGHRS, CDR2 YFSETQ. The source material was PBMCs or a T cell subset sorted from them (not recorded which). This TCR was recovered from a young man who had mild COVID-19 (a few samples of this study predate the infection). Cell type and time point are not known. This sequence joins TRBV5-1 and TRBJ2-1; D remains ambiguous. CDR3 region: CASSLDSYNEQFF. The CDR3 DNA follows: TGCGCCAGCAGCTTGGATTCCTACAATGAGCAGTTCTTC.